Reported below is one T cell receptor beta chain. Its specificity is unknown. The CDR3 is 16 amino acids. V dropped 4 bases and J dropped 1; count of bases not matched to a gene: 7. Germline CDR1 is SGHRS and CDR2 is YFSETQ. The data originate from a study of human T cells and chemical hapten exposure. On the study more broadly: Small differences in pooled library volume mainly drove the variation in TCR yields per sample. The study's findings and limits: DPC sensitization left the count of TCRs above 1 in 1000 unchanged.

TCRdb re-called the RACE reads through MiXCR, storing one row per CDR3 protein. Here the sample spans about 130,000 distinct CDR3 sequences, around 8.2% being singletons. Time point specified: healthy volunteer bleed at 2 weeks. Whole blood that had not been fractionated was the source of extracted total RNA. The chain links TRBV5-1 to TRBJ1-1; 10 nucleotides align to TRBD1. The sequenced sample was whole blood. The receptor's source is a male donor in good health. Some clones in this sample may be carry-over from other donors' samples. This chain's CDR3 is CASSPSGDRGNTEAFF. Here the CDR3 DNA reads TGCGCCAGCAGCCCGAGCGGGGACAGGGGGAACACTGAAGCTTTCTTT.